These 21 T cell receptor beta chains share one sample of origin, sequenced in a study of blood T cell repertoires in COVID-19. The table came from immunoSEQ multiplex PCR; TCRdb's copy has only in-frame clones and leaves some out. The sample lists over 110,000 clones, 80% to 90% occurring once. The source material was peripheral blood. These receptors came from a woman aged 50 to 60 with acute or convalescent COVID-19.

This chain links TRBV3-1 (or the pseudogene TRBV3-2) with TRBJ1-1, with D possibly TRBD1 on 6 matching bases. V lost 5 bases and J lost 3, with 19 bases in between. This CDR3 region has 16 residues. From germline, CDR1 is LGHDT and CDR2 YNNKEL (reference sequence). The CDR3 spells CASSDVTGSGYTEAFF. In DNA form, the CDR3 reads TGTGCCAGCAGCGACGTAACAGGGAGCGGATACACTGAAGCTTTCTTT.

The V call is TRBV9, the J call TRBJ1-6; 9 bases align to TRBD1. The CDR3 is 14 residues long. In germline, CDR1 is SGDLS, CDR2 YYNGEE. The V segment lost 5 bases and the J segment 10 bases; nucleotides outside the gene matches: 7. For the CDR3, the DNA is TGTGCCAGCAGAGGGACAGGGTCGGAGTCACCCCTCCACTTT. Translating it yields CASRGTGSESPLHF.

The J gene is TRBJ2-7, the V gene TRBV18; perhaps TRBD2 as D (5 bases). CDR3 length: 14 amino acids. Germline values: CDR1 KGHSH, CDR2 LQKENI. Trimming left V 2 bases short and J 3 bases short, with 11 bases between. The CDR3 bases are TGTGCCAGCTCACCAGGAAGGACTGGCTACGAGCAGTACTTC. As protein: CASSPGRTGYEQYF.

The chain couples TRBV9 to TRBJ1-4; D uncertain. Germline CDR1 SGDLS, CDR2 YYNGEE. The CDR3 runs 14 residues. Trimming left V 3 bases short and J 8 bases short, with 14 bases between. The CDR3 loop reads CASSATSWREKLFF. CDR3 DNA: TGTGCCAGCAGCGCCACGTCCTGGAGGGAAAAACTGTTTTTT.

V gene TRBV9 combines with J gene TRBJ2-1; TRBD2 agrees at 13 bases. CDR1 and CDR2 from the germline V gene are SGDLS and YYNGEE. The CDR3 contains 16 residues. Losses at the gene ends were 1 base for V and 7 bases for J; bases not matched to a gene: 5. CDR3 DNA: TGTGCCAGCAGCGTAAGTGGGACTAGCGGGATTAATGAGCAGTTCTTC. As protein: CASSVSGTSGINEQFF.

The chain uses TRBV6-5 and TRBJ1-6, with unresolved D. Germline-derived CDR1 and CDR2 are MNHEY and SVGAGI. The CDR3 spans 13 residues. Deletions cut 0 bases from V and 8 bases from J, with 5 bases between. The CDR3 nucleotides read TGTGCCAGCAGTTACTCGGGAGATTCACCCCTCCACTTT. Protein product: CASSYSGDSPLHF.

V gene TRBV2 combines with J gene TRBJ1-5, with D unresolved. V lost 7 bases, J lost 5 bases, and 12 bases lay in between. The CDR3 is 13 amino acids. Germline CDR1 SNHLY, CDR2 FYNNEI. CDR3 sequence reads: CASTGLRDQPQHF. CDR3 nucleotide sequence: TGTGCCAGCACGGGGTTGCGGGATCAGCCCCAGCATTTT.

V usage is TRBV5-1 and J usage is TRBJ1-4; unclear D gene. This CDR3 region has 16 residues. Trimming took off 1 base at V and 3 bases at J, with 13 bases between the two ends. Germline CDR1 is SGHRS and CDR2 is YFSETQ. The CDR3 sequence: CASSLSYRGSNEKLFF. The CDR3 nucleotides read TGCGCCAGCAGCTTGTCGTATCGAGGGTCTAATGAAAAACTGTTTTTT.

The V gene is TRBV2, the J gene TRBJ2-7, with 8 bases lining up with TRBD1. After removal of 9 bases from V and 0 bases from J, the junction contained 4 bases not matched to a gene. This CDR3 spans 13 amino acids. Germline CDR1 and CDR2: SNHLY and FYNNEI. CDR3 loop: CARSTGGSYEQYF. The CDR3 DNA is TGTGCCAGGTCCACAGGGGGCTCCTACGAGCAGTACTTC.

The V and J genes are TRBV3-1 (or the pseudogene TRBV3-2) and TRBJ1-6, with a tentative D call TRBD1 (6 bases). The V gene's germline CDR1 is LGHDT and CDR2 YNNKEL (reference sequence). This CDR3 has 15 residues. V was shortened by 3 bases and J by 6 bases, with 12 bases between the two germline ends. CDR3 sequence reads: CASSQIDRSNSPLHF. The CDR3 DNA follows: TGTGCCAGCAGCCAGATCGACAGGAGTAATTCACCCCTCCACTTT.

This clone has just one count. The rearrangement uses TRBV9 and TRBJ2-1; 11 nucleotides agree with TRBD2. The germline V gene has CDR1 SGDLS and CDR2 YYNGEE. With 0 bases clipped from V and 6 bases from J, the junction kept 8 bases outside the gene matches. This CDR3 region has 17 residues. As DNA, the CDR3 is TGTGCCAGCAGCGTAGGAAGTAGCGGGGGGGCTGGCAATGAGCAGTTCTTC. Residues: CASSVGSSGGAGNEQFF.

This chain connects TRBV11-2 to TRBJ1-4; D may be TRBD1 (5 bases). Germline assignment: CDR1 SGHAT and CDR2 FQNNGV. This CDR3 has 17 amino acids. V shed 1 base and J shed 5 bases, with 17 bases lying between them. Written as DNA, the CDR3 is TGTGCCAGCAGCTTAGGGGGTGGGTGGCAGGGAAATGAAAAACTGTTTTTT. This gives the protein CASSLGGGWQGNEKLFF.

V gene TRBV5-1 combines with J gene TRBJ1-2, with D maybe TRBD1 (6 bases). Germline V gene sequence: CDR1 SGHRS, CDR2 YFSETQ. This CDR3 spans 14 amino acids. The V and J ends lost 4 bases and 3 bases respectively, with 13 bases between them. The CDR3 loop reads CASSREGGDYGYTF. CDR3 in DNA: TGCGCCAGCAGCAGAGAAGGGGGGGACTATGGCTACACCTTC.

This chain joins TRBV7-9 and TRBJ2-5; 9 bases map to TRBD2. The CDR3 covers 15 residues. Germline V lookup: CDR1 SEHNR, CDR2 FQNEAQ (reference sequence). V lost 4 bases to trimming and J lost 4 bases; unmatched junction nucleotides: 7. The CDR3 DNA reads TGTGCCAGCAGCTCCTTAGCGGGAGCGCGAGAGACCCAGTACTTC. Protein product: CASSSLAGARETQYF.

The V and J genes are TRBV5-5 and TRBJ2-3; D unresolved. Trimming left V 1 base short and J 2 bases short, with 5 bases between. The germline gives CDR1 SGHKS, CDR2 YYEKEE (reference sequence). The CDR3 consists of 13 residues. This CDR3 reads CASSLTNTDTQYF. The CDR3 DNA reads TGTGCCAGCAGCTTGACTAACACAGATACGCAGTATTTT.

J is TRBJ1-1 and V is TRBV30; D is uncertain. Germline CDR1 reads GTSNPN; CDR2 reads SVGIG (reference sequence). V shed 0 bases and J shed 0 bases, with 14 bases lying between them. The CDR3 has 16 amino acids. CDR3 loop: CAWSVRAAGMNTEAFF. In nucleotides, the CDR3 is TGTGCCTGGAGTGTAAGGGCCGCGGGCATGAACACTGAAGCTTTCTTT.

The rearrangement links TRBV5-5 to TRBJ2-7; 7 bases match TRBD2. Per the germline V gene, CDR1 is SGHKS and CDR2 is YYEKEE (reference sequence). Trimming took 0 bases from V and 7 from J; bases not matched to a gene: 7. This CDR3 is 14 amino acids long. This CDR3 reads CASSLGGGSGEQYF. The CDR3 bases are TGTGCCAGCAGCTTGGGCGGGGGATCTGGGGAGCAGTACTTC.

The chain joins TRBV6-5 to TRBJ2-3, with 10 bases identical to TRBD1. V shed 6 bases and J 1 base; nucleotides not matched to a gene: 4. CDR3 size: 15 residues. Germline CDR1 and CDR2: MNHEY and SVGAGI. The CDR3 sequence: CASRTGTGGTDTQYF. CDR3 bases: TGTGCCAGCAGAACCGGGACAGGGGGCACAGATACGCAGTATTTT.

The chain links TRBV6-6 to TRBJ1-2; D is perhaps TRBD1 (5 bases). The V end lost 5 bases, the J end lost 4 bases, and 14 bases lay between the germline ends. Germline CDR1 MNHNY, CDR2 SVGAGI (reference sequence). The CDR3 length is 14 residues. The CDR3 DNA sequence: TGTGCCAGCAGTCCCACAGGTGCGGCCTATGGCTACACCTTC. Encoded protein: CASSPTGAAYGYTF.

The chain couples TRBV12-3 or TRBV12-4 to TRBJ1-1, with a possible D match to TRBD1 (5 bases). This CDR3 is 13 amino acids long. The ends were cut back, 3 bases at V and 4 bases at J, with 9 bases in the middle. Written as DNA, the CDR3 is TGTGCCAGCAGTTTGATCGGGGGCACTGAAGCTTTCTTT. Protein: CASSLIGGTEAFF.

The chain is built from TRBV7-3 and TRBJ2-7; TRBD1 agrees at 11 bases. J lost 3 bases, V lost 5 bases, and 3 bases had no gene match. Germline loops: CDR1 SGHTA, CDR2 FQGTGA. The CDR3 extends over 14 amino acids. In DNA form, the CDR3 reads TGTGCCAGCAGCCAGGGACAGGGGGACTACGAGCAGTACTTC. This translates into CASSQGQGDYEQYF.